Following are 15 T cell receptor beta chains from one sample sequenced in a study of CD8 T cells in ankylosing spondylitis. Findings of the study overall: A motif of roughly 8 highly homologous TCR beta variants was seen as apparently characteristic of ankylosing spondylitis blood.

Via MiXCR, TCRdb re-called the 5' RACE reads, giving one row per CDR3 protein. The sample shows approximately 400,000 distinct CDR3 sequences, roughly 26% of them seen only once. What these receptors recognize is not known. Source material: blood, either unsorted or a sorted T cell fraction (not recorded which). The receptor set was obtained from a male donor with ankylosing spondylitis.

This clonotype was recorded a few times. The chain joins TRBV6-1 to TRBJ2-1; 10 nucleotides agree with TRBD1. With V trimmed by 7 bases and J by 2 bases, 8 bases remained unmatched. Germline V gives CDR1 MNHNS, CDR2 SASEGT. The CDR3 extends over 16 amino acids. The CDR3 coding sequence is TGTGCCAGCACCGAGGGACAGGGGCGTACCTACAATGAGCAGTTCTTC. The encoded protein is CASTEGQGRTYNEQFF.

This clonotype was seen a few times. The chain carries TRBV5-1 and TRBJ1-3; TRBD1 matches at 7 bases. The germline gives CDR1 SGHRS, CDR2 YFSETQ. Germline trimming cut 7 bases from V and 0 bases from J; bases unmatched to any gene: 4. The CDR3 contains 14 residues. The CDR3 sequence is CASLQGYSGNTIYF. CDR3 nucleotides: TGCGCCAGCCTACAGGGGTACTCTGGAAACACCATATATTTT.

The rearrangement joins TRBV29-1 to TRBJ1-1; D is perhaps TRBD1 (5 bases). Deletions cut 2 bases from V and 4 bases from J, with 14 bases between. Germline V gene lookup returns CDR1 SQVTM and CDR2 ANQGSEA. This CDR3 has 14 residues. The CDR3 reads CSVERGVGGTEAFF. CDR3 nucleotides: TGCAGCGTTGAACGAGGGGTCGGGGGCACTGAAGCTTTCTTT.

V and J are TRBV6-2 or TRBV6-3 and TRBJ2-1; TRBD1 matches at 7 bases. The germline gives CDR1 MNHEY, CDR2 SVGEGT. CDR3 length equals 13 residues. Trimming cost V 6 bases and J 11 bases; bases outside gene matches: 10. The CDR3 coding sequence is TGTGCCAGCAGCCCCGGCCCGACAGGGCAGCAGTTCTTC. It codes for CASSPGPTGQQFF.

This chain joins TRBV18 and TRBJ2-1, with D possibly TRBD2 on 6 matching bases. CDR3 size: 15 residues. V was trimmed by 2 bases and J by 2 bases, leaving 10 bases between them. Germline CDR1 is KGHSH and CDR2 is LQKENI. CDR3: CASSPMEGPYNEQFF. The CDR3 region has the DNA TGTGCCAGCTCACCAATGGAGGGCCCCTACAATGAGCAGTTCTTC.

This chain uses TRBV7-9 with TRBJ2-3; 9 nucleotides agree with TRBD1. CDR3 length: 14 amino acids. The ends lost 5 bases at V and 6 bases at J; junction bases unmatched: 6. From germline, CDR1 is SEHNR and CDR2 FQNEAQ (reference sequence). CDR3 region: CASSPRTGEDTQYF. CDR3 coding DNA: TGTGCCAGCAGCCCAAGGACAGGGGAGGATACGCAGTATTTT.

The chain joins TRBV3-1 to TRBJ2-1; a weak D match, TRBD2 (6 bases). The length of the CDR3 is 14 residues. The germline gives CDR1 LGHDT, CDR2 YNNKEL (reference sequence). V lost 4 bases to trimming and J lost 6 bases, with 13 bases between them. The CDR3 loop is CASSPLTSFNEQFF. CDR3 coding DNA: TGTGCCAGCAGCCCACTGACTAGTTTCAATGAGCAGTTCTTC.

The chain combines TRBV30 with TRBJ1-6; D is ambiguous. Germline loops: CDR1 GTSNPN, CDR2 SVGIG (reference sequence). CDR3 size: 13 residues. V was trimmed by 0 bases and J by 6 bases, leaving 6 bases between them. This CDR3 is CAWSVRPNSPLHF. The CDR3 bases are TGTGCCTGGAGTGTGCGACCTAATTCACCCCTCCACTTT.

This clonotype was observed a few times. The J gene is TRBJ2-2, the V gene TRBV20-1, with 11 bases aligning to TRBD2. Losses at the gene ends were 0 bases for V and 4 bases for J; bases not matched to a gene: 4. Looked up from germline, CDR1 is DFQATT and CDR2 is SNEGSKA (reference sequence). The length of the CDR3 is 16 residues. CDR3 nucleotide sequence: TGCAGTGCTAGAGATAGCCTAGCGGGGGGCACCGGGGAGCTGTTTTTT. The encoded protein is CSARDSLAGGTGELFF.

The V call is TRBV4-2, the J call TRBJ2-2; 12 bases match TRBD2. The CDR3 extends over 18 amino acids. Germline CDR1 LGHNA, CDR2 YNFKEQ. The junction had 5 bases not matched to a gene; V was cut back by 0 bases and J by 3 bases. The CDR3 DNA is TGTGCCAGCAGCCAAGATAACCCTAGCGGGAGGGACACCGGGGAGCTGTTTTTT. It specifies CASSQDNPSGRDTGELFF.

The chain is built from TRBV3-1 and TRBJ2-7; D is possibly TRBD1 or TRBD2 (7 bases each). This CDR3 contains 14 residues. Trimming shortened V by 6 bases and J by 8 bases, and 20 bases separated the two germline ends. From germline, CDR1 is LGHDT and CDR2 YNNKEL (reference sequence). Here the CDR3 reads CASSLGQDGGKQYF. CDR3 nucleotide sequence: TGTGCCAGCAGTCTTGGACAGGACGGGGGGAAGCAGTACTTC.

This clonotype came up many times. V usage is TRBV24-1 and J usage is TRBJ2-1; D perhaps matches TRBD2 (6 bases). V was clipped by 6 bases and J by 7 bases, with 18 bases between them. CDR1 KGHDR and CDR2 SFDVKD come from the germline V gene. The CDR3 loop spans 15 amino acids. In nucleotides, the CDR3 is TGTGCCACCAGTAGGAACGCGGGACTGGTGAATGAGCAGTTCTTC. It is translated as CATSRNAGLVNEQFF.

There are a few counts of this clonotype. The chain links TRBV10-1 to TRBJ2-3; 11 bases agree with TRBD2. V trimming: 7 bases; J trimming: 5 bases; junction bases outside the gene matches: 11. Looked up from germline, CDR1 is WNHNN and CDR2 is SYGVQD (reference sequence). This CDR3 comprises 16 residues. The CDR3 coding sequence is TGCGCCAGCACTGGGACTAGCGGAACCTCCGTAGATACGCAGTATTTT. This codes for CASTGTSGTSVDTQYF.

The chain employs TRBV10-1 and TRBJ2-1, with 15 bases aligning to TRBD2. The CDR3 runs 17 residues. V lost 0 bases, J lost 7 bases, and 4 bases stayed unmatched. Germline V gene sequence: CDR1 WNHNN, CDR2 SYGVQD (reference sequence). CDR3 coding DNA: TGCGCCAGCAGTGAGTCGGGGACTAGCGGGAGGCGGAATGAGCAGTTCTTC. Protein: CASSESGTSGRRNEQFF.

This rearrangement joins TRBV24-1 to TRBJ2-3, with TRBD2 matching 8 bases. The length of the CDR3 is 15 residues. Germline V gene data show CDR1 as KGHDR and CDR2 as SFDVKD. V shed 5 bases, J shed 5 bases, and the junction held 8 bases outside the gene matches. The CDR3 reads CATSVTGGPGDTQYF. In nucleotides, the CDR3 is TGTGCCACCAGTGTGACGGGAGGGCCGGGAGATACGCAGTATTTT.